This entry concerns a single T cell receptor (beta chain). No antigen is known for it. The data are from a study of OX40 agonist ivuxolimab in advanced cancers. Study-wide background: Patients in dose escalation had liver, melanoma, kidney or head and neck cancers. Partial responses were recorded for three patients, including one with hepatocellular carcinoma and two with cutaneous melanoma. Findings of the study overall: Doses of 0.1 to 3.0 mg/kg were accompanied by clonal expansion of CD4+ and CD8+ blood T cells by week 6.

Data came from immunoSEQ multiplex PCR; TCRdb stores just in-frame clones and leaves some out. This sample has roughly 65,000 clones, with around 90% found just once. The CDR3 loop spans 14 amino acids. V was clipped by 2 bases and J by 6 bases, with 11 bases between them. Germline CDR1 and CDR2: LGHNA and YSLEER. V usage is TRBV4-3 and J usage is TRBJ2-1, with D perhaps matching TRBD1 (5 bases). The sample in question was CD4+ or CD8+ T cells sorted from blood, obtained in a trial of the OX40 agonist ivuxolimab. The receptor was isolated from an adult with an advanced solid tumor such as melanoma, head and neck, liver or kidney cancer. The CDR3 protein is CASSQIRGLNEQFF. CDR3 bases: TGCGCCAGCAGCCAAATTAGGGGCCTCAATGAGCAGTTCTTC.